This T cell receptor (beta chain) is from a study of CD8 T cells in Susac syndrome. As to this clonotype: No antigen is known for it.

High-throughput TCR beta sequencing covered peripheral CD8+ and CD4+ T cells. TEMRA cells underwent FACS enrichment and CD8+ and CD4+ T cells underwent negative isolation. Study-wide results and limits: The study recognized that its TCR sequencing and HLA analysis covered a relatively small number of individuals.

When the RNA was reverse transcribed, random hexamers were used with an input of roughly 0.45 to 1 ug. Amplification of TCR beta CDR3 by immunoSEQ multiplex PCR spanned 54 Vbeta and 13 Jbeta. MiXCR, run by TCRdb on the immunoSEQ multiplex PCR reads, gives a single entry per CDR3 protein. Here the sample spans about 150,000 distinct CDR3 sequences, approximately 93% being singletons. The CDR3 sequence is 13 residues long. Germline V gene lookup returns CDR1 MNHEY and CDR2 SVGAGI. V lost 8 bases and J lost 1, with 11 bases in between. This chain connects TRBV6-5 to TRBJ1-1; D gene ambiguous. The source of this sequence is a human donor with multiple sclerosis. Sequencing was done on a sample of CD4+ T cells from PBMCs. The CDR3 loop is CASSEQSNTEAFF. Written as DNA, the CDR3 is TGTGCCAGCTCGGAACAGTCGAACACTGAAGCTTTCTTT.